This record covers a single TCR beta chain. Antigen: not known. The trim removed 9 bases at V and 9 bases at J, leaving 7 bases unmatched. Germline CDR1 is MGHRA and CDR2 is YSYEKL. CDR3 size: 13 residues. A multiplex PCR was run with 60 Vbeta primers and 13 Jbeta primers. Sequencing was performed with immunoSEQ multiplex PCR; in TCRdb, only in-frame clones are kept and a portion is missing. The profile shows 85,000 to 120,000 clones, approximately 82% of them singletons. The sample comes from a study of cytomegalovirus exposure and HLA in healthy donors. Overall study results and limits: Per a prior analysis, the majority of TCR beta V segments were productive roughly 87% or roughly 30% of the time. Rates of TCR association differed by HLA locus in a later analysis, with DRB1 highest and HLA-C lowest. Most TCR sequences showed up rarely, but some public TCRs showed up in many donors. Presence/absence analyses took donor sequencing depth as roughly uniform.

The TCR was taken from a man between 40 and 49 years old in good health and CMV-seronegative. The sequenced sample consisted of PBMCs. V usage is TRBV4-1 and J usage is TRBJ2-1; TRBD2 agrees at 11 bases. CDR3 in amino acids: CASRSGGAPEQFF. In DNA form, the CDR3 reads TGCGCCAGTCGTAGCGGGGGGGCCCCTGAGCAGTTCTTC.